This T cell receptor (beta chain) was retrieved from a study of T cells in Graves' hyperthyroidism and ophthalmopathy. Regarding the study as a whole: Stable hyperthyroidism and ophthalmopathy were separated using 13 V-J signatures.

Using RNA transcripts as the source, TCR beta CDR3 regions were amplified. First-round RT-PCR of the TCR CDR3 relied on the HTBI primer set. A single record per CDR3 protein comes from TCRdb applying MiXCR to the multiplex PCR reads. The table records a few hundred thousand distinct CDR3 sequences, about 15% of them present only once. Newly diagnosed hyperthyroidism patients aged 18 to 65 years had disease lasting under 2 months. In making diagnoses, clinical symptoms, serum thyroxine and TRAb, thyroid ultrasound and orbital computed tomography were all used. This clonotype was observed at least ten times. Its specificity is unknown. The sample was blood. The TCR sequence derives from a woman in her 30s with Graves' hyperthyroidism.

CDR3 DNA sequence: TGTGCCAGCAGTTCAGCGGGAGGGCGGGACATTCAGTACTTC. Residues: CASSSAGGRDIQYF. The chain is built from TRBV7-9 and TRBJ2-4; 10 nucleotides agree with TRBD2. There are 14 residues in the CDR3. J gave up 8 bases and V 6 bases, and 7 bases lay outside the gene matches. Germline V gene data show CDR1 as SEHNR and CDR2 as FQNEAQ (reference sequence).